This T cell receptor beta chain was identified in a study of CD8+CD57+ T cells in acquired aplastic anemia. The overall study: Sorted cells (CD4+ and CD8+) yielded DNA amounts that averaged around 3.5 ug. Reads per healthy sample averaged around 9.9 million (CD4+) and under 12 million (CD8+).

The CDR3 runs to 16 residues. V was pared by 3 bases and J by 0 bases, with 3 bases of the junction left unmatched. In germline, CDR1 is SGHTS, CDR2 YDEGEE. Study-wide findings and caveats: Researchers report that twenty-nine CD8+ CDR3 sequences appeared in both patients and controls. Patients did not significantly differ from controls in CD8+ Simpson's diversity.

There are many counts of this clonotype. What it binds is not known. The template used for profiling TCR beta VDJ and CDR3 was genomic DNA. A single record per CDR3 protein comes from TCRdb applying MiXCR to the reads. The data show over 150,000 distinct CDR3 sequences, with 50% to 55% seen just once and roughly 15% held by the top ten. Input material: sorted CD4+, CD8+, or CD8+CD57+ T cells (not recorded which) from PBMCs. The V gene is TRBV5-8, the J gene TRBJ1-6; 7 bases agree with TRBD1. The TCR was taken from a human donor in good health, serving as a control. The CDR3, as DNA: TGTGCCAGCAGCTCCAACAGGGGCTCCTATAATTCACCCCTCCACTTT. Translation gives CASSSNRGSYNSPLHF. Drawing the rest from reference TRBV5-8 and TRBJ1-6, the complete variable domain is EAGVTQSPTHLIKTRGQQATLRCSPISGHTSVYWYQQALGLGLQFLLWYDEGEERNRGNFPPRFSGRQFPNYSSELNVNALELEDSALYLCASSSNRGSYNSPLHFGNGTRLTVT.